This T cell receptor (beta chain) was retrieved from a study of shared clonotypes between healthy human individuals. Cells designated naive CD8 were CD45RO-negative and were positively selected for CCR7, with terminally differentiated effector memory CD45RA+ cells excluded. The germline V gene has CDR1 SEHNR and CDR2 FQNEAQ (reference sequence). The CDR3 runs 15 residues. The V gene lost 1 base and the J gene lost 3 bases, with 12 bases spanning the gap. Here immunoSEQ multiplex PCR was the method, and the copy in TCRdb shows in-frame clones only, minus some. The sample shows hundreds of thousands of clones, around 96% of them seen only once.

The rearrangement links TRBV7-9 to TRBJ1-1, with D tentatively TRBD1 (6 bases). Sequences were obtained from naive CD8+ T cells sorted from blood. The receptor comes from a young woman in good health. The CDR3 is CASSLVGGYDTEAFF. CDR3 in DNA: TGTGCCAGCAGCTTAGTAGGGGGGTACGACACTGAAGCTTTCTTT.